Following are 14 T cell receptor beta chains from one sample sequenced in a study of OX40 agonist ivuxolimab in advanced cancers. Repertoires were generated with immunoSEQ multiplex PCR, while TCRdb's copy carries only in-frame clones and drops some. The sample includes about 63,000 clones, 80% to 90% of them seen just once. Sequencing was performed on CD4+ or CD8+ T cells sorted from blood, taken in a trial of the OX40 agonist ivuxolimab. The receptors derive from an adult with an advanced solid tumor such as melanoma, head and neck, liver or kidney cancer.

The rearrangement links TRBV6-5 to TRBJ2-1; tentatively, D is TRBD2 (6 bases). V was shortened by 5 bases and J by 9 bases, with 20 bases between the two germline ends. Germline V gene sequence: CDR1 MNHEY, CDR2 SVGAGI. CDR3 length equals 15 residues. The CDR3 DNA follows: TGTGCCAGCAGTACACGACTAGATGGGTTTGGTGAGCAGTTCTTC. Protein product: CASSTRLDGFGEQFF.

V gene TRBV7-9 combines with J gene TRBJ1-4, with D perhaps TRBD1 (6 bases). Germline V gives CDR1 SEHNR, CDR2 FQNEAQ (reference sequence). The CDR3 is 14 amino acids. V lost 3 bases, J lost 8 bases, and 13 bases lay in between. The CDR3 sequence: CASSFGSRGEKLFF. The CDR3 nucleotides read TGTGCCAGCAGCTTTGGGTCAAGGGGGGAAAAACTGTTTTTT.

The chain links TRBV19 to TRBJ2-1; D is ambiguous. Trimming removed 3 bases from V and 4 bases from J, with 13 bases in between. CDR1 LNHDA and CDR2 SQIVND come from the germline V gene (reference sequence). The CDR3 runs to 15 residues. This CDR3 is CASSIGTGLYNEQFF. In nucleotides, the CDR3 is TGTGCCAGTAGTATCGGTACCGGTCTTTACAATGAGCAGTTCTTC.

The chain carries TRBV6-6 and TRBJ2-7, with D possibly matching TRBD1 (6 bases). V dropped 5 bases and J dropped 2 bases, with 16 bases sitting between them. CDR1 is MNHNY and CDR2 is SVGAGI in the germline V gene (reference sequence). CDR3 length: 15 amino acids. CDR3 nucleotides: TGTGCCAGCAGTAAGCATCAGGGGAACCCCTACGAGCAGTACTTC. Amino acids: CASSKHQGNPYEQYF.

CDR3 coding DNA: TGTGCCAGCAGTTACGGGGGCCCGGACACCGGGGAGCTGTTTTTT. Translation: CASSYGGPDTGELFF. The chain recombines TRBV6-5 with TRBJ2-2, with TRBD1 as a possible D gene (6 bases). Germline V lookup: CDR1 MNHEY, CDR2 SVGAGI. The length of the CDR3 is 15 residues. The V and J ends lost 2 bases and 3 bases respectively, with 10 bases between them.

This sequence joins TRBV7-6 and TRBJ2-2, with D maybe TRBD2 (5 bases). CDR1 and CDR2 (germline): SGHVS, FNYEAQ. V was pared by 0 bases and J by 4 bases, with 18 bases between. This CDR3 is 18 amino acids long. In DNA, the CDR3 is TGTGCCAGCAGCTTAGCTGTTCCGTGGAGGATTGGCACCGGGGAGCTGTTTTTT. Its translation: CASSLAVPWRIGTGELFF. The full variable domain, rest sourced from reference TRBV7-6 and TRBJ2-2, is GAGVSQSPRYKVTKRGQDVALRCDPISGHVSLYWYRQALGQGPEFLTYFNYEAQQDKSGLPNDRFSAERPEGSISTLTIQRTEQRDSAMYRCASSLAVPWRIGTGELFFGEGSRLTVL.

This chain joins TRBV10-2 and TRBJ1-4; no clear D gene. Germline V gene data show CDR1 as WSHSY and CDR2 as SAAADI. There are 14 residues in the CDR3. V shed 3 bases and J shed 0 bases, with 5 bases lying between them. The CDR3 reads CASSDIATNEKLFF. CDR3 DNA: TGCGCCAGCAGTGACATAGCAACTAATGAAAAACTGTTTTTT.

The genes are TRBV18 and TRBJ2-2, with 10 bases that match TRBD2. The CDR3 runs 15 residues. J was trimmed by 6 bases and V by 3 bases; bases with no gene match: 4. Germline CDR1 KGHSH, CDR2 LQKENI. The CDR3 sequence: CASSPSGRAPGELFF. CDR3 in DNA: TGTGCCAGCTCACCGAGCGGGAGGGCCCCCGGGGAGCTGTTTTTT.

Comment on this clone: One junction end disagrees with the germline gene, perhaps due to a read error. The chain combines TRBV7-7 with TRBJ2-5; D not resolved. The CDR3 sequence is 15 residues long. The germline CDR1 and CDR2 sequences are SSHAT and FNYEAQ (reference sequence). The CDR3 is CASSLTLGPQETQYF. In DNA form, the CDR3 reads TGTGCTAGCAGCTTAACGCTAGGACCCCAAGAGACCCAGTACTTC.

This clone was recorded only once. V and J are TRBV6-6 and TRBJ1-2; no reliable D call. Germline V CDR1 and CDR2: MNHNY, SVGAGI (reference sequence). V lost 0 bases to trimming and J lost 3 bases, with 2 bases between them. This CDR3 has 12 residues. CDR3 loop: CASSYSDYGYTF. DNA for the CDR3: TGTGCCAGCAGTTACTCCGACTATGGCTACACCTTC.

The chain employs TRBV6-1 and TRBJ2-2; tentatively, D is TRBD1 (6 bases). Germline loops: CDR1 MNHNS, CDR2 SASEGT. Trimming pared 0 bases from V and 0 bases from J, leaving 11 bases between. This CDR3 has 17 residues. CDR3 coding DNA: TGTGCCAGCAGTGAAGCGCTTCGACAGGCGAACACCGGGGAGCTGTTTTTT. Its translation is CASSEALRQANTGELFF.

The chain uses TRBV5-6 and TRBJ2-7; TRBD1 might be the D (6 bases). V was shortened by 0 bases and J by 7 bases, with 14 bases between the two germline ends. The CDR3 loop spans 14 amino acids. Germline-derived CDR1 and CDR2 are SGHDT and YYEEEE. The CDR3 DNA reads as TGTGCCAGCAGCTTGGGGGGCAGGGGACGGGAGCAGTACTTC. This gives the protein CASSLGGRGREQYF.

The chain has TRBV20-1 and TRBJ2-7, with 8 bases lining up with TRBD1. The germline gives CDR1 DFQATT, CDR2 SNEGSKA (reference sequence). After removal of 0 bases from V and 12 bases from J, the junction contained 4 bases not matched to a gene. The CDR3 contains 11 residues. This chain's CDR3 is CSARDLGTGYF. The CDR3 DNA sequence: TGCAGTGCTAGAGACCTCGGGACAGGGTACTTC.

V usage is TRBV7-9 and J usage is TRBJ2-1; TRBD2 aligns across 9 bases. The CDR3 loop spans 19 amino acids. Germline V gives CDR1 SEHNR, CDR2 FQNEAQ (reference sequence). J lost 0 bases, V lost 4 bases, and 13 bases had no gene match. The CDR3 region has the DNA TGTGCCAGCAGCTCCCAGACGAGCGGGGGGCACAGCTCCTACAATGAGCAGTTCTTC. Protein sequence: CASSSQTSGGHSSYNEQFF.